This record covers a single T cell receptor beta chain. This clonotype was counted between two and nine times. The target of this receptor is not known. Within one base of it there is no much larger clone, and no base qualities were kept. The sample is drawn from a study of response to subunit inactivated influenza vaccine (dated by TCRdb to the late 2010s). In terms of the full investigation: To follow how T cells responded to a trivalent subunit inactivated influenza vaccine, the researchers relied on deep quantitative profiling of the T cell receptor repertoire.

The time point label, as the study defines it: 40 to 45 days after influenza vaccine administration. The investigation overall reported the following: It was suggested by the authors that each seasonal influenza vaccination may recruit only a limited number of new T cells.

V is pared back by 0 bases and J by 5 bases, with 13 bases lying between the germline termini. CDR1 MGHRA and CDR2 YSYEKL are derived from the germline V gene. Its CDR3 holds 15 amino acids, cysteine through phenylalanine. Only the CDR3 portion is preserved as DNA: 45 bases, with reading frame beginning at the first base. The protocol used for the library was RT-PCR. These reads were obtained on an Illumina HiSeq 2500. TCRdb reanalyzed the raw reads on its own, using fastp at Q25 for trimming and MiXCR for clone calling, and kept in-frame beta chains. CDR3 protein sequences are deduplicated, and each keeps its most common genes and DNA. For this sample there are approximately 530,000 distinct CDR3 sequences; 13% appear just once. About 12% of the sample comes from the top ten.

The clonotype comes from a man aged 45-65 years who received an inactivated influenza vaccine. Donor details come from another sample of the same person, matched by shared clones. The chain employs TRBV4-1 and TRBJ1-1; TRBD1 is perhaps the D gene, given 5 matching bases. The sequencing here drew on PBMCs from blood, taken roughly 6 weeks after vaccination. The CDR3 sequence is CASSQEVQGGTEAFF. In nucleotides, the sequence is TGCGCCAGCAGCCAAGAGGTCCAGGGAGGTACTGAAGCTTTCTTT.